The 3 T cell receptor beta chains in this list originate from one sample, sequenced in a study of shared T cell receptors in the human thymus. The data were produced by immunoSEQ multiplex PCR, yet TCRdb's version contains in-frame clones alone and is incomplete. The sample consists of more than 550,000 clones, approximately 85% of them appearing once. These sequences were also reported in another study, on human thymus T cells.

Sequencing was performed on thymocytes. The receptors shown here come from a girl under three years old with a congenital heart defect.

The chain couples TRBV9 to TRBJ2-1, with TRBD1 identical over 9 bases. This CDR3 spans 18 amino acids. With 0 bases clipped from V and 9 bases from J, the junction kept 16 bases outside the gene matches. CDR1 and CDR2 (germline): SGDLS, YYNGEE. CDR3 sequence reads: CASSVDVGGQGGLGEQFF. In DNA form, the CDR3 reads TGTGCCAGCAGCGTAGATGTAGGGGGACAGGGAGGTTTAGGTGAGCAGTTCTTC.

V is TRBV7-2 and J is TRBJ2-4; 11 bases are a match to TRBD2. The J segment lost 0 bases and the V segment lost 1 base, leaving 5 bases of the junction unmatched. The CDR3 contains 18 residues. The V gene's germline CDR1 is SGHTA and CDR2 FQGNSA. In nucleotides, the CDR3 is TGTGCCAGCAGCTTAGTTAGCGGGGGGGCCCTAGCCAAAAACATTCAGTACTTC. Translation: CASSLVSGGALAKNIQYF.

The chain couples TRBV7-7 to TRBJ2-5; tentative D call: TRBD2 (5 bases). V dropped 5 bases and J dropped 0 bases, with 16 bases sitting between them. Germline values: CDR1 SSHAT, CDR2 FNYEAQ (reference sequence). CDR3 length: 16 amino acids. This CDR3 reads CASSLRRAADQETQYF. CDR3 bases: TGTGCCAGCAGCCTCAGGCGGGCAGCCGACCAAGAGACCCAGTACTTC. The full variable domain, rest sourced from reference TRBV7-7 and TRBJ2-5, is GAGVSQSPRYKVTKRGQDVTLRCDPISSHATLYWYQQALGQGPEFLTYFNYEAQPDKSGLPSDRFSAERPEGSISTLTIQRTEQRDSAMYRCASSLRRAADQETQYFGPGTRLLVL.